This entry lists 22 T cell receptor beta chains sequenced from one sample in a study of T cells in Graves' hyperthyroidism and ophthalmopathy. Researchers took RNA transcripts and amplified the TCR beta CDR3 regions from them. Initially, a first-round RT-PCR of the TCR CDR3 employed the HTBI primer set. Via MiXCR, TCRdb re-called the multiplex PCR reads, giving one row per CDR3 protein. The sample includes about 540,000 distinct CDR3 sequences, roughly 50% seen only once; the top ten take around 8%. Sequenced: peripheral blood or thyroid tissue (not recorded which). All receptors come from a woman aged 18-29 years with Graves' hyperthyroidism.

This clonotype has at least ten counts. The V gene is TRBV6-6, the J gene TRBJ1-1, with a possible D match to TRBD1 (6 bases). Germline V CDR1 and CDR2: MNHNY, SVGAGI (reference sequence). Trimming pared 7 bases from V and 4 bases from J, leaving 16 bases between. The CDR3 covers 14 residues. This chain's CDR3 is CASTAEGEATEAFF. CDR3 in DNA: TGTGCCAGCACCGCCGAGGGGGAGGCCACTGAAGCTTTCTTT.

A few counts support this clonotype. This chain links TRBV27 with TRBJ1-5, with 8 bases matching TRBD1. The length of the CDR3 is 15 residues. Per germline, CDR1 MNHEY and CDR2 SMNVEV (reference sequence). V gave up 5 bases and J gave up 6 bases; unmatched junction bases: 9. CDR3 sequence reads: CASSDGQGPFQPQHF. CDR3 in DNA: TGTGCCAGCAGTGACGGACAGGGCCCTTTTCAGCCCCAGCATTTT.

This clonotype was seen repeatedly, ten times or more. This may be a read error: a much more frequent sequence differs by one nucleotide. The chain is built from TRBV7-2 and TRBJ2-7, with D unresolved. Between the trimmed V and J ends, which lost 3 bases and 3 bases, there was a span of 3 bases. Germline assignment: CDR1 SGHTA and CDR2 FQGNSA. CDR3 length: 11 amino acids. This CDR3 is CASSFYYEQYF. CDR3 DNA sequence: TGTGCCAGCAGCTTCTACTACGAGCAGTACTTC. Looking up the rest from reference TRBV7-2 and TRBJ2-7 gives the full variable domain: GAGVSQSPSNKVTEKGKDVELRCDPISGHTALYWYRQSLGQGLEFLIYFQGNSAPDKSGLPSDRFSAERTGGSVSTLTIQRTQQEDSAVYLCASSFYYEQYFGPGTRLTVT.

This clonotype occurred a few times. The CDR3 here is CARTGTPGVETQYF. CDR3 sequence (DNA): TGTGCGAGGACCGGGACGCCGGGTGTAGAGACCCAGTACTTC. The chain couples TRBV2 to TRBJ2-5; either TRBD1 or TRBD2 may supply D (5 bases each). Germline V gene data show CDR1 as SNHLY and CDR2 as FYNNEI. CDR3 length equals 14 residues.

This rearrangement joins TRBV27 to TRBJ2-7; D possibly corresponds to TRBD2 (7 bases). Trimming took 7 bases from V and 4 from J, leaving 14 bases between them. The CDR3 length is 13 residues. CDR1 and CDR2 from the germline V gene are MNHEY and SMNVEV (reference sequence). In nucleotides, the CDR3 is TGTGCCAGCAAGGGGGGGAGGGCGTACGAGCAGTACTTC. Its protein product is CASKGGRAYEQYF.

For the CDR3, the DNA is TGTGCCAGCAGGCGGACTAGCGGGAGGGTTGGGGCCAACGTCCTGACTTTC. Residues: CASRRTSGRVGANVLTF. The genes are TRBV2 and TRBJ2-6; 15 bases fit TRBD2. CDR1 and CDR2 (germline): SNHLY, FYNNEI. With 6 bases clipped from V and 3 bases from J, the junction kept 3 bases outside the gene matches. This CDR3 has 17 amino acids.

The chain has TRBV5-4 and TRBJ1-5, with D hard to call. The CDR3 is 11 amino acids. Trimming cost V 3 bases and J 16 bases, with 14 bases left between them. The germline V gene has CDR1 SGHNT and CDR2 YYREEE (reference sequence). The CDR3 region is CASSWTSTRHF. The CDR3 DNA sequence: TGTGCCAGCAGCTGGACTAGCACCCGTCATTTT.

At least ten counts were recorded for this clonotype. Here the CDR3 reads CASSLRGSFKGETQYF. The CDR3 DNA follows: TGTGCCAGCAGCTTGCGAGGGTCCTTTAAGGGAGAGACCCAGTACTTC. The rearrangement joins TRBV5-6 to TRBJ2-5; a possible D gene is TRBD2 (5 bases). V was trimmed by 1 base and J by 4 bases, leaving 17 bases between them. The germline gives CDR1 SGHDT, CDR2 YYEEEE. The CDR3 is made up of 16 amino acids.

V gene TRBV2 combines with J gene TRBJ2-7; D is tentatively TRBD1 or TRBD2 (5 bases each). The germline CDR1 and CDR2 sequences are SNHLY and FYNNEI. V gave up 6 bases and J gave up 6 bases, with 18 bases separating them. CDR3 size: 14 residues. CDR3 residues: CASSPQGRSLEQYF. The CDR3 region has the DNA TGTGCCAGCAGCCCCCAGGGACGGTCCCTCGAGCAGTACTTC.

This clonotype has only a few counts. The chain combines TRBV5-1 with TRBJ2-5, with D perhaps matching TRBD1 (5 bases). The CDR3 runs to 15 residues. V was cut by 3 bases and J by 4 bases, with 16 bases left in between. The germline gives CDR1 SGHRS, CDR2 YFSETQ. Here the CDR3 DNA reads TGCGCCAGCAGCTATACAGGAGCGAGGAGAGAGACCCAGTACTTC. Amino acids: CASSYTGARRETQYF.

As to this clonotype: A much larger clonotype is one base distant, so this may be a read error. This sequence joins TRBV6-5 and TRBJ2-7, with D unclear. This CDR3 has 11 amino acids. Germline V gene data show CDR1 as MNHEY and CDR2 as SVGAGI. CDR3 in amino acids: CASSQIFEQCF. The CDR3 nucleotides read TGTGCCAGCAGTCAGATTTTCGAGCAGTGCTTC.

Ten or more counts support this clonotype. The genes are TRBV5-8 and TRBJ1-5; D is unclear. The CDR3 is made up of 16 amino acids. Looked up from germline, CDR1 is SGHTS and CDR2 is YDEGEE. Trimming pared 0 bases from V and 2 bases from J, leaving 12 bases between. The CDR3 loop reads CASSLDGRVGNQPQHF. In DNA form, the CDR3 reads TGTGCCAGCAGCTTGGATGGGAGGGTGGGCAATCAGCCCCAGCATTTT. Full variable domain (remainder filled in from reference TRBV5-8 and TRBJ1-5): EAGVTQSPTHLIKTRGQQATLRCSPISGHTSVYWYQQALGLGLQFLLWYDEGEERNRGNFPPRFSGRQFPNYSSELNVNALELEDSALYLCASSLDGRVGNQPQHFGDGTRLSIL.

The rearrangement joins TRBV7-2 to TRBJ1-4, with a weak D call TRBD1 (6 bases). Trimming cost V 4 bases and J 8 bases, with 14 bases left between them. The CDR3 is 14 amino acids. Germline V gene data show CDR1 as SGHTA and CDR2 as FQGNSA. The CDR3 DNA reads as TGTGCCAGCAGCTCCGGACAGATGGGCGAAAAACTGTTTTTT. Its translation: CASSSGQMGEKLFF.

This clonotype has a single count. J is TRBJ1-2 and V is TRBV14; 11 bases match TRBD1. The CDR3 covers 18 residues. Trimming cost V 6 bases and J 1 base; bases outside gene matches: 13. Looked up from germline, CDR1 is SGHDN and CDR2 is FVKESK. Written as DNA, the CDR3 is TGTGCCAGCAGTTACTCCGGGACAGGGGGACGAGATAACTATGGCTACACCTTC. Its protein is CASSYSGTGGRDNYGYTF. The complete variable domain, with remaining parts taken from reference TRBV14 and TRBJ1-2, reads EAGVTQFPSHSVIEKGQTVTLRCDPISGHDNLYWYRRVMGKEIKFLLHFVKESKQDESGMPNNRFLAERTGGTYSTLKVQPAELEDSGVYFCASSYSGTGGRDNYGYTFGSGTRLTVV.

In this sample, this clonotype turned up once. The chain recombines TRBV7-2 with TRBJ2-3; unclear D gene. This CDR3 comprises 14 residues. Trimming took off 3 bases at V and 4 bases at J, with 11 bases between the two ends. CDR1 is SGHTA, CDR2 FQGNSA, per germline. CDR3 loop: CASSFVAPPDTQYF. The CDR3 DNA reads as TGTGCCAGCAGCTTCGTAGCTCCACCAGATACGCAGTATTTT.

This clonotype was detected only a few times. This chain links TRBV5-8 with TRBJ2-3, with a tentative D call TRBD2 (6 bases). Trimming cost V 5 bases and J 5 bases, with 21 bases left between them. The germline V gene encodes CDR1 SGHTS and CDR2 YDEGEE. The CDR3 contains 16 residues. CDR3 nucleotide sequence: TGTGCCAGCAGTCTAAAAAGGGACTCCCAGGGAGATACGCAGTATTTT. Protein product: CASSLKRDSQGDTQYF.

The chain combines TRBV7-9 with TRBJ1-4, with D possibly TRBD1 on 5 matching bases. V lost 4 bases and J lost 6, with 12 bases in between. CDR1 is SEHNR, CDR2 FQNEAQ, per germline (reference sequence). This CDR3 region has 14 residues. Here the CDR3 DNA reads TGTGCCAGCAGCTCCCAGGGCGCTGATGAAAAACTGTTTTTT. Residues: CASSSQGADEKLFF.

With regard to this clonotype: This may arise from a read error, as a much more abundant clone is one base away. The gene calls are TRBV7-9 and TRBJ2-7; 10 bases are shared with TRBD2. This CDR3 contains 16 residues. The V gene end was trimmed by 3 bases and the J gene end by 7 bases; junction bases not matched to a gene: 12. Germline V gene data show CDR1 as SEHNR and CDR2 as FQNEAQ (reference sequence). DNA of the CDR3: TGTGCCAGCAGCTTGAGGTTAGCGGGAGGCAACAATGAGCAGTACTTC. This sequence encodes CASSLRLAGGNNEQYF.

This clonotype was observed many times. The J gene is TRBJ1-2, the V gene TRBV5-4; D ambiguous. The CDR3 length is 12 residues. Germline values: CDR1 SGHNT, CDR2 YYREEE (reference sequence). The ends were cut back, 6 bases at V and 8 bases at J, with 14 bases in the middle. The CDR3 protein is CASTAFRHGYTF. The CDR3 DNA follows: TGTGCCAGCACCGCATTTCGACACGGCTACACCTTC.

This clonotype was seen a few times. The rearrangement joins TRBV2 to TRBJ1-5, with unresolved D. V lost 5 bases to trimming and J lost 0 bases, with 20 bases between them. Germline CDR1 reads SNHLY; CDR2 reads FYNNEI. The CDR3 covers 18 residues. CDR3 coding DNA: TGTGCCAGCAGTAACCCCCCGGGGTCGGATTATAGCAATCAGCCCCAGCATTTT. Its protein product is CASSNPPGSDYSNQPQHF. Full variable domain (missing parts from reference TRBV2 and TRBJ1-5): EPEVTQTPSHQVTQMGQEVILRCVPISNHLYFYWYRQILGQKVEFLVSFYNNEISEKSEIFDDQFSVERPDGSNFTLKIRSTKLEDSAMYFCASSNPPGSDYSNQPQHFGDGTRLSIL.

V and J are TRBV20-1 and TRBJ2-7, with 13 bases fitting TRBD2. In germline, CDR1 is DFQATT, CDR2 SNEGSKA (reference sequence). V was clipped by 5 bases and J by 7 bases; unmatched bases: 8. The CDR3 spans 14 residues. In nucleotides, the CDR3 is TGCAGTGCTTTCGGGACTAGCGGGATAAATGAGCAGTACTTC. As protein: CSAFGTSGINEQYF.

This clonotype occurred many times. The chain recombines TRBV12-3 or TRBV12-4 with TRBJ1-1; no firm D call. The ends were cut back, 6 bases at V and 4 bases at J, with 12 bases in the middle. This CDR3 contains 13 residues. The CDR3 coding sequence is TGTGCCAGCAGACGCAGCGGGGTCACTGAAGCTTTCTTT. Encoded protein: CASRRSGVTEAFF.